Following are 2 T cell receptor beta chains from one sample sequenced in a study of T-cell memory formation after mild COVID-19. Using its own MiXCR run on the 5' RACE reads, TCRdb lists one record per CDR3 protein. The sample lists hundreds of thousands of distinct CDR3 sequences; 25% to 30% were seen once. The sample was PBMCs or a T cell subset sorted from them (not recorded which). The receptors stem from an adult woman who had mild COVID-19 (a few samples of this study predate the infection). Cell type and time point are not known.

The J gene is TRBJ1-6, the V gene TRBV12-5, with D unresolved. Germline V CDR1 and CDR2: LGHNT, FRNRAP. The CDR3 totals 17 residues. V lost 3 bases to trimming and J lost 8 bases, with 20 bases between them. In DNA, the CDR3 is TGTGCTAGTGGTTTAACCCCGCGTCGGACTTCAGATTCACCCCTCCACTTT. It codes for CASGLTPRRTSDSPLHF.

This clonotype has more than one count but fewer than ten. J is TRBJ2-7 and V is TRBV6-5; possible D gene TRBD1, 5 bases. Deletions cut 7 bases from V and 0 bases from J, with 16 bases between. From germline, CDR1 is MNHEY and CDR2 SVGAGI. CDR3 length equals 15 residues. Here the CDR3 reads CASIQQAGVSYEQYF. Here the CDR3 DNA reads TGTGCCAGCATCCAACAGGCCGGCGTCTCCTACGAGCAGTACTTC.